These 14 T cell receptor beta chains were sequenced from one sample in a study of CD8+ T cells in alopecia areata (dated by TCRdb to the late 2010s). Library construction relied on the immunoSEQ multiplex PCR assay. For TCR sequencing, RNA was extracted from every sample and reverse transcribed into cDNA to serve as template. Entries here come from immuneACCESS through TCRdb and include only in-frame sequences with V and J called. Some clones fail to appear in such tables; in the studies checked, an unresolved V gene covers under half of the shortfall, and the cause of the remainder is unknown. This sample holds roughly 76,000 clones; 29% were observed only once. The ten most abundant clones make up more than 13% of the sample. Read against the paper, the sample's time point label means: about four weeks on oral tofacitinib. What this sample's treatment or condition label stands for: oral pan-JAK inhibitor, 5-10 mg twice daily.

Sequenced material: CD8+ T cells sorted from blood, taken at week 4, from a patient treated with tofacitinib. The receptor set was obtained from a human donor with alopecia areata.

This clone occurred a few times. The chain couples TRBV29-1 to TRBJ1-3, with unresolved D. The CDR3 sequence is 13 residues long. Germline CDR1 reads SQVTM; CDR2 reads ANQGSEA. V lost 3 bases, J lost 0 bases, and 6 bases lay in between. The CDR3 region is CSVEYGSGNTIYF. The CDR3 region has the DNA TGCAGCGTTGAGTACGGCTCTGGAAACACCATATATTTT. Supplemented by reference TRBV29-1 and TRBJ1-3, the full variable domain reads SAVISQKPSRDICQRGTSLTIQCQVDSQVTMMFWYRQQPGQSLTLIATANQGSEATYESGFVIDKFPISRPNLTFSTLTVSNMSPEDSSIYLCSVEYGSGNTIYFGEGSWLTVV.

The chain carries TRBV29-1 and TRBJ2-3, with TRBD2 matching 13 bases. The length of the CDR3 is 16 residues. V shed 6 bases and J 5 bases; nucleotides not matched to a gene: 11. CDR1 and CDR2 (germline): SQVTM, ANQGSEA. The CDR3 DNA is TGCAGCGTCGGTTTGACTAGCGGGGGGTTTGGAGATACGCAGTATTTT. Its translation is CSVGLTSGGFGDTQYF.

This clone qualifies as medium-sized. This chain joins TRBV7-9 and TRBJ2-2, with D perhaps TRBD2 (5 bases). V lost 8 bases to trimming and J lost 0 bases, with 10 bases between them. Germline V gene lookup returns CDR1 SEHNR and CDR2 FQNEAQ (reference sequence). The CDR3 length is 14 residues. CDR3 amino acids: CASGAGTNTGELFF. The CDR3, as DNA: TGTGCCAGCGGAGCCGGGACGAACACCGGGGAGCTGTTTTTT.

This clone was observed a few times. CDR3 sequence reads: CSVAPGGQEDTEAFF. The CDR3 DNA reads TGCAGCGTTGCCCCCGGGGGGCAGGAGGACACTGAAGCTTTCTTT. The rearrangement uses TRBV29-1 and TRBJ1-1; D might be TRBD1 (6 bases). The length of the CDR3 is 15 residues. V was trimmed by 4 bases and J by 3 bases, leaving 18 bases between them. Germline V gene lookup returns CDR1 SQVTM and CDR2 ANQGSEA.

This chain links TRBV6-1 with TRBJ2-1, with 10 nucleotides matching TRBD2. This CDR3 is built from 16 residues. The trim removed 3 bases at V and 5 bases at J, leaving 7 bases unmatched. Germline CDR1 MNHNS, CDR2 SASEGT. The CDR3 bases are TGTGCCAGCAGTGACACAGGACTAGCGGTACACAATGAGCAGTTCTTC. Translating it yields CASSDTGLAVHNEQFF.

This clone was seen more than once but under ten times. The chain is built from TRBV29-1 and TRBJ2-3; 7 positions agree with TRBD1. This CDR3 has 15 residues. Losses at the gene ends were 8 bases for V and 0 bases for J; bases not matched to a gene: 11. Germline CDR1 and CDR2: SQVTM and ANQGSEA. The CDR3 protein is CSLTKTGLSTDTQYF. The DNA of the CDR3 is TGCAGCCTCACGAAGACAGGGCTTAGCACAGATACGCAGTATTTT.

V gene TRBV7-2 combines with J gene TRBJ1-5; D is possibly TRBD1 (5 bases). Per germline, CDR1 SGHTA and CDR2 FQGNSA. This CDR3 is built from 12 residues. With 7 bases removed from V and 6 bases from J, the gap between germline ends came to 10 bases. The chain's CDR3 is CASTRGGQPQHF. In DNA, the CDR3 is TGTGCCAGCACCCGTGGGGGTCAGCCCCAGCATTTT.

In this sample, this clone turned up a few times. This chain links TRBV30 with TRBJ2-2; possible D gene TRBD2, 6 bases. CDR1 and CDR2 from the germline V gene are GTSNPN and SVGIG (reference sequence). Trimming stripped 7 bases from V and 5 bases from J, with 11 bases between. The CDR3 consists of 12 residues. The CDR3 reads CAFDGSTGELFF. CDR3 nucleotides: TGTGCCTTCGACGGGAGTACCGGGGAGCTGTTTTTT.

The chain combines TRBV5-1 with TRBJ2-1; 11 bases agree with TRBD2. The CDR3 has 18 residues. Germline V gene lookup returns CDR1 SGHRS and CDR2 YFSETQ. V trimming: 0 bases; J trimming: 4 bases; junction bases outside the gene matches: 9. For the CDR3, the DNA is TGCGCCAGCAGCTTGGCCTGGATAGCGGGAGGGTCATACAATGAGCAGTTCTTC. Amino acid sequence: CASSLAWIAGGSYNEQFF.

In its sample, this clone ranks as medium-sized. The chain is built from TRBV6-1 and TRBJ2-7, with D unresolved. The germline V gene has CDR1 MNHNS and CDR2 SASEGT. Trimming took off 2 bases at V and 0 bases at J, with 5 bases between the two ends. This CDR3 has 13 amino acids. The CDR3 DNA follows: TGTGCCAGCAGTGAAACTCTCTCCTACGAGCAGTACTTC. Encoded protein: CASSETLSYEQYF.

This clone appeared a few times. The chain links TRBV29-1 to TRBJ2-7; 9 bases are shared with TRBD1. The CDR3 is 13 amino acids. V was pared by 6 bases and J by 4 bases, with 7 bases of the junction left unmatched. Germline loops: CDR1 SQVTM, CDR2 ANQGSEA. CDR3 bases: TGCAGCGTGGCCGGGACAGGGCCTTACGAGCAGTACTTC. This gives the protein CSVAGTGPYEQYF.

CDR3: CASRNRAQETQYF. In DNA, the CDR3 is TGCGCCAGCAGAAATCGAGCCCAAGAGACCCAGTACTTC. V is TRBV4-1 and J is TRBJ2-5; D call uncertain. The CDR3 consists of 13 residues. V lost 6 bases and J 1 base, leaving 9 bases between the germline ends. Germline V gives CDR1 MGHRA, CDR2 YSYEKL.

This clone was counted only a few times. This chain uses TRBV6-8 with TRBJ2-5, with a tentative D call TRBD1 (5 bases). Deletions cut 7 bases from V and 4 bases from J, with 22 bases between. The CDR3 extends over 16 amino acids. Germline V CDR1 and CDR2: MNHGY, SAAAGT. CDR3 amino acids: CASTLGSGHGIETQYF. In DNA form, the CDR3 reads TGTGCCAGCACGCTAGGGTCCGGACACGGAATAGAGACCCAGTACTTC.

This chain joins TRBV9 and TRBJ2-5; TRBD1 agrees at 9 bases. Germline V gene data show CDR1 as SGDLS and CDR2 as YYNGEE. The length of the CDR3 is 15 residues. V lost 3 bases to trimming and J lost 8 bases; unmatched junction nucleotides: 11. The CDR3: CASSAPPGQGRTQYF. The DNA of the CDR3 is TGTGCCAGCAGCGCACCCCCGGGACAGGGACGAACCCAGTACTTC.